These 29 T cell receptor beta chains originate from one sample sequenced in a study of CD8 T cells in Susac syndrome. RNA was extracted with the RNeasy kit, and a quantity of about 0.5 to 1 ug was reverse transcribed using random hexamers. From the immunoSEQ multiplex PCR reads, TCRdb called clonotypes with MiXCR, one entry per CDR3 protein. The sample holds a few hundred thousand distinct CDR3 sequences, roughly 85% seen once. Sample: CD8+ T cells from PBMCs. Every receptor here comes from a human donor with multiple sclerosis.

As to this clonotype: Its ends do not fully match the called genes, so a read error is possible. CDR3: CASRADENVQFF. CDR3 bases: TGTGCCAGCAGGGCGGACGAGAATGTGCAGTTCTTC. This chain connects TRBV12-3 or TRBV12-4 to TRBJ2-1; D is ambiguous. The CDR3 is 12 amino acids.

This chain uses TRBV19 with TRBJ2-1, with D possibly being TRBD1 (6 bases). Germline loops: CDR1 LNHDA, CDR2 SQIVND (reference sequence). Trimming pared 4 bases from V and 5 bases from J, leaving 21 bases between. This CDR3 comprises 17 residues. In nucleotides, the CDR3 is TGTGCCAGTAGTAACGCTCTGGAACCCCACAGGGACAATGAGCAGTTCTTC. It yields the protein CASSNALEPHRDNEQFF.

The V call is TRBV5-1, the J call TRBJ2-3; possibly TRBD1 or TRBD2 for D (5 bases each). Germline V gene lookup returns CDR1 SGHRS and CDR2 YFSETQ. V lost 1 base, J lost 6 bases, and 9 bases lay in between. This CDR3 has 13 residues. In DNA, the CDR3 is TGCGCCAGCAGCTTGCGAGGGGTCGATACGCAGTATTTT. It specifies CASSLRGVDTQYF.

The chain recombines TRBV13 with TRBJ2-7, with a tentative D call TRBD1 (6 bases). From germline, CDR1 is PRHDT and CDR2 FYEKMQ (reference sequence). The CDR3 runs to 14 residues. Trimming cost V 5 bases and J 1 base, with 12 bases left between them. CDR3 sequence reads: CASSIWDTSYEQYF. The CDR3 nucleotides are TGTGCCAGCAGCATATGGGACACATCCTACGAGCAGTACTTC.

CDR3 protein: CASSEYALAGFQETQYF. CDR3 coding DNA: TGTGCCAGCAGTGAATACGCTCTAGCGGGGTTCCAAGAGACCCAGTACTTC. The genes are TRBV6-1 and TRBJ2-5, with 9 bases that match TRBD2. Losses at the gene ends were 2 bases for V and 1 base for J; bases not matched to a gene: 8. The CDR3 length is 17 residues. Germline CDR1 is MNHNS and CDR2 is SASEGT.

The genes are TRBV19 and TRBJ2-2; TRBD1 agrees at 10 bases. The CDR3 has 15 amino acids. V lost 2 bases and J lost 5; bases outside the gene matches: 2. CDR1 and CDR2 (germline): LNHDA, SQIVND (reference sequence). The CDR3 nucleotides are TGTGCCAGTAGTATATGGGGACAGGGGACCGGGGAGCTGTTTTTT. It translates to CASSIWGQGTGELFF.

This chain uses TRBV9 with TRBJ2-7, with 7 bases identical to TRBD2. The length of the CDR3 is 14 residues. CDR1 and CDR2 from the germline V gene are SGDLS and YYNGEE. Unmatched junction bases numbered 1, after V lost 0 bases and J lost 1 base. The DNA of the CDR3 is TGTGCCAGCAGCGTAGGCGGGAGATCCTACGAGCAGTACTTC. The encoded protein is CASSVGGRSYEQYF.

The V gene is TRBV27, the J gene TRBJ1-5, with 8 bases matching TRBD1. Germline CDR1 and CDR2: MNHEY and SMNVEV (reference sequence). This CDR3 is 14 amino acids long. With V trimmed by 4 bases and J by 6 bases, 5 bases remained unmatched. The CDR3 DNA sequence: TGTGCCAGCAGTTCGACAGGGGAAGGTCAGCCCCAGCATTTT. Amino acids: CASSSTGEGQPQHF.

CDR3 sequence (DNA): TGTGCCAGTAGTCGCGTGGGGCGCAGAAGCAATCAGCCCCAGCATTTT. Translating it yields CASSRVGRRSNQPQHF. This chain joins TRBV19 and TRBJ1-5, with D perhaps TRBD1 (5 bases). The germline gives CDR1 LNHDA, CDR2 SQIVND (reference sequence). The CDR3 has 16 residues. The ends were cut back, 5 bases at V and 1 base at J, with 15 bases in the middle.

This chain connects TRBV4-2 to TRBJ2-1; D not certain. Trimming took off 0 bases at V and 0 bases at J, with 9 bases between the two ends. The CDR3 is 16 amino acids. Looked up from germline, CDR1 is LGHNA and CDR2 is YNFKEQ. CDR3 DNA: TGTGCCAGCAGCCAAGAAGCAGGCAACTCCTACAATGAGCAGTTCTTC. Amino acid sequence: CASSQEAGNSYNEQFF.

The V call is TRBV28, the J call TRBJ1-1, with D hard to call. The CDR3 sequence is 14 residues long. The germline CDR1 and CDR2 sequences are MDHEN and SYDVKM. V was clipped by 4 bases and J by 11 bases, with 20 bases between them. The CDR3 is CASSSRSGKLGAFF. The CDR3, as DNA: TGTGCCAGCAGTTCCCGGAGTGGAAAACTGGGGGCTTTCTTT.

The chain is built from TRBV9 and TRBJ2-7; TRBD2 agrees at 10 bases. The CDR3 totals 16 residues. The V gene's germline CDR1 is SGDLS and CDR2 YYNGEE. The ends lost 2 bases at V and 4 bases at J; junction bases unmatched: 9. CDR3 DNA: TGTGCCAGCAGCGTTGCGCTAGCGGGAGCGTTATACGAGCAGTACTTC. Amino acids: CASSVALAGALYEQYF.

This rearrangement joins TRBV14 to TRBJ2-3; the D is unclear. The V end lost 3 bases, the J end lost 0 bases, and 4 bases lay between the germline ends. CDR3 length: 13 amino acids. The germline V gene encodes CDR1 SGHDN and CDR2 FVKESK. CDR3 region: CASSQRSTDTQYF. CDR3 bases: TGTGCCAGCAGCCAGCGCAGCACAGATACGCAGTATTTT.

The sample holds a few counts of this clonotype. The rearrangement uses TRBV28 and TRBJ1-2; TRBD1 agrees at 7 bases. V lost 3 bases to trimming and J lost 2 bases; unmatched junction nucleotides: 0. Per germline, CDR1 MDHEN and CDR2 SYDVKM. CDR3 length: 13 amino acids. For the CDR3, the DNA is TGTGCCAGCAGTTTGGGACAGAACTATGGCTACACCTTC. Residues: CASSLGQNYGYTF.

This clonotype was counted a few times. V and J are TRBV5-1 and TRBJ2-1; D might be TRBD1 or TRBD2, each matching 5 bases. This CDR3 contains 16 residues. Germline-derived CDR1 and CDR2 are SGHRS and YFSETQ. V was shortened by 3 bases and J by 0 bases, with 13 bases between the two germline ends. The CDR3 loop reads CASSSGRGSSYNEQFF. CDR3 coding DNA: TGCGCCAGCAGCTCGGGACGAGGGAGCTCCTACAATGAGCAGTTCTTC. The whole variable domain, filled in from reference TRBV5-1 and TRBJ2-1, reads KAGVTQTPRYLIKTRGQQVTLSCSPISGHRSVSWYQQTPGQGLQFLFEYFSETQRNKGNFPGRFSGRQFSNSRSEMNVSTLELGDSALYLCASSSGRGSSYNEQFFGPGTRLTVL.

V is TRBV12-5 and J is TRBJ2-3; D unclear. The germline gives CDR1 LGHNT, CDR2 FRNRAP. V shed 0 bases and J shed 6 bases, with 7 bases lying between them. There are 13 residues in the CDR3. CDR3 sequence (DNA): TGTGCTAGTGGTTTGGTAGGTGGGGATACGCAGTATTTT. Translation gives CASGLVGGDTQYF. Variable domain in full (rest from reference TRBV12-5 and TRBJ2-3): DARVTQTPRHKVTEMGQEVTMRCQPILGHNTVFWYRQTMMQGLELLAYFRNRAPLDDSGMPKDRFSAEMPDATLATLKIQPSEPRDSAVYFCASGLVGGDTQYFGPGTRLTVL.

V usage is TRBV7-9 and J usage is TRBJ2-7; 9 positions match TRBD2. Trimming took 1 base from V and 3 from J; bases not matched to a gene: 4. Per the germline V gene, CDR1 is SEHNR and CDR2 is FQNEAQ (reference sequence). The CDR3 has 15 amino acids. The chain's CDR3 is CASSLGSGSFYEQYF. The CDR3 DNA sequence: TGTGCCAGCAGCTTAGGTAGCGGGAGTTTCTACGAGCAGTACTTC.

CDR3 in amino acids: CASSYTRGSTGELFF. In DNA form, the CDR3 reads TGTGCCAGCAGTTACACCAGGGGGTCTACCGGGGAGCTGTTTTTT. This chain links TRBV6-5 with TRBJ2-2, with 7 bases matching TRBD1. The CDR3 is made up of 15 amino acids. In germline, CDR1 is MNHEY, CDR2 SVGAGI. The trim removed 2 bases at V and 5 bases at J, leaving 5 bases unmatched.

As DNA, the CDR3 is TGTGCCAGCAGACTAGCGGGAGTCAGTGAGCAGTTCTTC. Translated: CASRLAGVSEQFF. The rearrangement links TRBV25-1 to TRBJ2-1; 11 positions match TRBD2. V lost 6 bases to trimming and J lost 9 bases; unmatched junction nucleotides: 4. Looked up from germline, CDR1 is MGHDK and CDR2 is SYGVNS. The length of the CDR3 is 13 residues.

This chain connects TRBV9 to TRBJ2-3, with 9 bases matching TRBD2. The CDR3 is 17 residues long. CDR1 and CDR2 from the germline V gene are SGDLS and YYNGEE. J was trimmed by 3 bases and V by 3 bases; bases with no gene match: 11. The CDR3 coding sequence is TGTGCCAGCAGCGCCCAACAACGGCTAGCGGGAACAGATACGCAGTATTTT. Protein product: CASSAQQRLAGTDTQYF.

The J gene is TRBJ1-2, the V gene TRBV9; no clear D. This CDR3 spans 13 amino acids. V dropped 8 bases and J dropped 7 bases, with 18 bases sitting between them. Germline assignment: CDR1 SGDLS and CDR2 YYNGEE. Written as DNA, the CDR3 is TGTGCCAGTGATCCCATTTATGAGGGTGGCTACACCTTC. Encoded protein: CASDPIYEGGYTF.

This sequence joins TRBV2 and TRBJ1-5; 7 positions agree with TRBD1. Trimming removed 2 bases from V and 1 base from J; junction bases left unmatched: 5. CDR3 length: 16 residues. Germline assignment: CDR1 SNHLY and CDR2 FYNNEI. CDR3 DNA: TGTGCCAGCAGTGAAAGAGGGGGCGGCAGCAATCAGCCCCAGCATTTT. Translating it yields CASSERGGGSNQPQHF.

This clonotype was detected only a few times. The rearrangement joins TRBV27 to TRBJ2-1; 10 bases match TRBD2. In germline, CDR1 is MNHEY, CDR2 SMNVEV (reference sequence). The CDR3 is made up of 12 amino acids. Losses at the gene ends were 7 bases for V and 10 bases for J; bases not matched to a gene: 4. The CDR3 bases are TGTGCCAGCATTCGGACTAGCGGAGAGCAGTTCTTC. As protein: CASIRTSGEQFF.

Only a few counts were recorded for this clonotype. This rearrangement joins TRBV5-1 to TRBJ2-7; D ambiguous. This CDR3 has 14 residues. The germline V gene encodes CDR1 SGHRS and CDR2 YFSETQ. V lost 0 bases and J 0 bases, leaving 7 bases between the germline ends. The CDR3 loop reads CASSLGRFSYEQYF. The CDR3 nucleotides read TGCGCCAGCAGCTTGGGGCGGTTCTCCTACGAGCAGTACTTC.

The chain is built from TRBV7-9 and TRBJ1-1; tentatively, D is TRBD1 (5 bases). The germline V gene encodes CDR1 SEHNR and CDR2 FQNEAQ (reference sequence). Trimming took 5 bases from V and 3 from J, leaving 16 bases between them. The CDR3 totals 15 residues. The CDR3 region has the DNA TGTGCCAGCAGCAACACCGGGACTCGGGACACTGAAGCTTTCTTT. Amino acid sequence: CASSNTGTRDTEAFF.

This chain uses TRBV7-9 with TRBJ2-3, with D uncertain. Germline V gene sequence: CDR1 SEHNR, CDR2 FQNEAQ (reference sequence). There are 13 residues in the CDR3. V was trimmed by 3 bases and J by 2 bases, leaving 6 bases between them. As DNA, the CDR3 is TGTGCCAGCAGCTTTAGGATCACAGATACGCAGTATTTT. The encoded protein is CASSFRITDTQYF.

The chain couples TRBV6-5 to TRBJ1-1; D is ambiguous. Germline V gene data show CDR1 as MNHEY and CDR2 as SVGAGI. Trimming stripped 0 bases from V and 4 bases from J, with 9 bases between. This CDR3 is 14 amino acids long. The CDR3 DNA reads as TGTGCCAGCAGTTACTCGACCGGGATCACTGAAGCTTTCTTT. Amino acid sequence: CASSYSTGITEAFF.

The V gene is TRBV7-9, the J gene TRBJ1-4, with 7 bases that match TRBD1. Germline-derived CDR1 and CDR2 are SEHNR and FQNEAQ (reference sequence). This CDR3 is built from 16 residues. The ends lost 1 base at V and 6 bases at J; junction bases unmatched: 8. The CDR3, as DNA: TGTGCCAGCAGCTTAGGAACAGGCAGGGGGGATGAAAAACTGTTTTTT. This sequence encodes CASSLGTGRGDEKLFF.

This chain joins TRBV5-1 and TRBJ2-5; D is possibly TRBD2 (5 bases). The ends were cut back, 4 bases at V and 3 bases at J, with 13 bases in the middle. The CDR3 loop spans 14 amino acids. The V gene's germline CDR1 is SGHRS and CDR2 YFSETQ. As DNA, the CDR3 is TGCGCCAGCAGCCCGAGGGCCCTCAAAGAGACCCAGTACTTC. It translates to CASSPRALKETQYF.